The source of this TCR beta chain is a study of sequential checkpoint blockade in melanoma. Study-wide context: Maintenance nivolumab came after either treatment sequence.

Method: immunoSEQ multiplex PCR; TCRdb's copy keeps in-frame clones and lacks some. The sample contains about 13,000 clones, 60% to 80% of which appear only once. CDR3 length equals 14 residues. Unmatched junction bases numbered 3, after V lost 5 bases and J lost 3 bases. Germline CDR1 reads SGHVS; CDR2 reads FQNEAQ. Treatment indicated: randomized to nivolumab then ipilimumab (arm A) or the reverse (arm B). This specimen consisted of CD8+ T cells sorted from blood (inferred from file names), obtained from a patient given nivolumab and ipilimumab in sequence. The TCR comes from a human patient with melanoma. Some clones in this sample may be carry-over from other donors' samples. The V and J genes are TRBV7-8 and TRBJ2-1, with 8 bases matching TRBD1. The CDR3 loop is CASSPGQGYNEQFF. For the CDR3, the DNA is TGTGCCAGCAGCCCCGGACAGGGCTACAATGAGCAGTTCTTC.